The 19 T cell receptor beta chains presented below share a single source sample, sequenced in a study of T cells in Graves' hyperthyroidism and ophthalmopathy. TCR beta CDR3 sequences were amplified from RNA transcripts. First-round RT-PCR targeting the TCR CDR3 was performed with the HTBI primer set. TCRdb reanalysed the multiplex PCR reads using MiXCR and keeps one entry per CDR3 protein. The sample has almost 250,000 distinct CDR3 sequences, about 25% seen once. Sequencing was carried out using blood. Source of these receptors: a woman in her 40s with Graves' ophthalmopathy.

This clonotype has at least ten counts. V usage is TRBV19 and J usage is TRBJ2-5; maybe TRBD2 (6 bases). The V and J ends lost 11 bases and 4 bases respectively, with 17 bases between them. The CDR3 runs 13 residues. Germline V gene sequence: CDR1 LNHDA, CDR2 SQIVND (reference sequence). The CDR3 region is CASGGIQGETQYF. CDR3 in DNA: TGTGCCTCCGGCGGGATTCAAGGAGAGACCCAGTACTTC.

This clonotype was counted many times. The chain is built from TRBV27 and TRBJ2-5; D gene uncertain. The CDR3 is 15 amino acids. Per germline, CDR1 MNHEY and CDR2 SMNVEV (reference sequence). V lost 1 base to trimming and J lost 5 bases, with 14 bases between them. CDR3 protein: CASSLFPQARETQYF. CDR3 DNA: TGTGCCAGCAGTTTATTTCCCCAAGCGCGGGAGACCCAGTACTTC.

This clonotype was seen at least ten times. This rearrangement joins TRBV9 to TRBJ1-3; 7 nucleotides match TRBD1. The junction had 7 bases not matched to a gene; V was cut back by 3 bases and J by 4 bases. CDR3 size: 15 residues. Germline V gene sequence: CDR1 SGDLS, CDR2 YYNGEE. CDR3 nucleotide sequence: TGTGCCAGCAGCGCTACAGGGGAGGGAGGAAACACCATATATTTT. Translating it yields CASSATGEGGNTIYF.

The chain carries TRBV6-2 or TRBV6-3 and TRBJ1-2; 7 bases are a match to TRBD1. Germline CDR1 is MNHEY and CDR2 is SVGEGT. This CDR3 spans 15 amino acids. J gave up 6 bases and V 5 bases, and 12 bases lay outside the gene matches. The CDR3 here is CASSDLGGASNGYTF. Written as DNA, the CDR3 is TGTGCCAGCAGTGACCTAGGGGGCGCGTCTAATGGCTACACCTTC.

The chain is built from TRBV2 and TRBJ1-2; D unresolved. The germline V gene has CDR1 SNHLY and CDR2 FYNNEI. V gave up 6 bases and J gave up 2 bases, with 16 bases separating them. This CDR3 contains 15 residues. The DNA for the CDR3 is TGTGCCAGCAGGACCTTCCGGTTACAGAACTATGGCTACACCTTC. Translated: CASRTFRLQNYGYTF.

This clonotype came up many times. The CDR3 nucleotides read TGCAGTGCTAGGACAGGGGAGGACACTGAAGCTTTCTTT. It is translated as CSARTGEDTEAFF. The chain joins TRBV20-1 to TRBJ1-1, with 8 bases matching TRBD1. Germline CDR1 is DFQATT and CDR2 is SNEGSKA (reference sequence). The length of the CDR3 is 13 residues. J lost 3 bases, V lost 3 bases, and 3 bases had no gene match.

This clonotype was seen many times. V gene TRBV11-2 combines with J gene TRBJ2-5, with 9 bases identical to TRBD1. V shed 10 bases, J shed 1 base, and the junction held 16 bases outside the gene matches. Germline V gene sequence: CDR1 SGHAT, CDR2 FQNNGV. The CDR3 extends over 17 amino acids. The CDR3 DNA reads as TGTGCCACCTCCCGACTGGGGACAGGGCGACTCCAAGAGACCCAGTACTTC. Translation gives CATSRLGTGRLQETQYF.

This clonotype was seen at least ten times. The V gene is TRBV7-6, the J gene TRBJ2-5, with TRBD2 matching 9 bases. Germline lookup yields CDR1 SGHVS and CDR2 FNYEAQ. V shed 1 base and J 2 bases; nucleotides not matched to a gene: 2. CDR3 size: 15 residues. For the CDR3, the DNA is TGTGCCAGCAGCTTAGATGCGGGAGGGCAAGAGACCCAGTACTTC. Its protein product is CASSLDAGGQETQYF.

The V and J genes are TRBV12-3 or TRBV12-4 and TRBJ2-5; no clear D. Trimming removed 4 bases from V and 2 bases from J, with 5 bases in between. This CDR3 spans 12 amino acids. CDR3 loop: CASSWQQETQYF. CDR3 bases: TGTGCCAGCAGTTGGCAGCAAGAGACCCAGTACTTC.

The chain carries TRBV28 and TRBJ2-7; D ambiguous. The germline V and J ends were trimmed by 6 bases and 6 bases, with 12 bases remaining between them. Germline V gene data show CDR1 as MDHEN and CDR2 as SYDVKM. The CDR3 covers 12 residues. DNA of the CDR3: TGTGCCAGCAGCCGCCGTACGGGCGAGCAGTACTTC. It yields the protein CASSRRTGEQYF.

This clonotype has at least ten counts. The chain's CDR3 is CASSRDRQETQYF. As DNA, the CDR3 is TGTGCCAGTAGTAGGGACCGTCAAGAGACCCAGTACTTC. V gene TRBV19 combines with J gene TRBJ2-5; the D call may be TRBD1 or TRBD2 (5 bases each). V was clipped by 4 bases and J by 2 bases, with 8 bases between them. Germline CDR1 and CDR2: LNHDA and SQIVND (reference sequence). The CDR3 consists of 13 residues.

V and J are TRBV27 and TRBJ1-2; TRBD1 matches 8 bases. Germline V gives CDR1 MNHEY, CDR2 SMNVEV (reference sequence). Losses at the gene ends were 4 bases for V and 8 bases for J; bases not matched to a gene: 9. The CDR3 runs 14 residues. CDR3 loop: CASSSRTGYEGYTF. DNA of the CDR3: TGTGCCAGCAGTTCCCGGACAGGGTATGAAGGCTACACCTTC.

In this sample, this clonotype turned up many times. This chain connects TRBV29-1 to TRBJ1-1; 10 bases are shared with TRBD1. The CDR3 consists of 13 residues. Germline lookup yields CDR1 SQVTM and CDR2 ANQGSEA. V was clipped by 2 bases and J by 5 bases; unmatched bases: 2. CDR3 nucleotide sequence: TGCAGCGTTGAAATGGGACAGGGGACTGAAGCTTTCTTT. Its protein is CSVEMGQGTEAFF. Full variable domain (outside the CDR3, taken from reference TRBV29-1 and TRBJ1-1): SAVISQKPSRDICQRGTSLTIQCQVDSQVTMMFWYRQQPGQSLTLIATANQGSEATYESGFVIDKFPISRPNLTFSTLTVSNMSPEDSSIYLCSVEMGQGTEAFFGQGTRLTVV.

There are many counts of this clonotype. Just one base apart from a much larger clone, this may be a read error. J is TRBJ1-3 and V is TRBV6-5, with D possibly TRBD1 on 6 matching bases. Per germline, CDR1 MNHEY and CDR2 SVGAGI. Trimming stripped 0 bases from V and 8 bases from J, with 17 bases between. The CDR3 spans 16 residues. The CDR3 protein is CASSYSGGAIGDTIYF. In DNA, the CDR3 is TGTGCCAGCAGTTACTCAGGGGGGGCTATCGGAGACACCATATATTTT.

This clonotype was recorded many times. The V and J genes are TRBV11-2 and TRBJ2-7; D is uncertain. The CDR3 extends over 13 amino acids. Looked up from germline, CDR1 is SGHAT and CDR2 is FQNNGV. Trimming took off 3 bases at V and 2 bases at J, with 8 bases between the two ends. CDR3 bases: TGTGCCAGCAGCTTCTCCTCAGCCTACGAGCAGTACTTC. This sequence encodes CASSFSSAYEQYF.

The rearrangement uses TRBV28 and TRBJ2-7; TRBD1 matches at 8 bases. The V gene end was trimmed by 5 bases and the J gene end by 3 bases; junction bases not matched to a gene: 9. The CDR3 runs to 15 residues. Germline values: CDR1 MDHEN, CDR2 SYDVKM. The CDR3 spells CASSPRDTGGYEQYF. The DNA for the CDR3 is TGTGCCAGCAGTCCGCGAGACACAGGGGGCTACGAGCAGTACTTC.

This clonotype was detected many times. This rearrangement joins TRBV29-1 to TRBJ2-5; 8 positions match TRBD1. Germline V gene data show CDR1 as SQVTM and CDR2 as ANQGSEA. The junction had 6 bases not matched to a gene; V was cut back by 7 bases and J by 5 bases. The length of the CDR3 is 12 residues. The CDR3 loop reads CSAIQGVETQYF. The CDR3 bases are TGCAGCGCAATACAGGGGGTGGAGACCCAGTACTTC.

This clonotype has ten or more counts. J is TRBJ1-6 and V is TRBV6-5, with no clear D. The CDR3 covers 13 residues. Germline V CDR1 and CDR2: MNHEY, SVGAGI. V lost 3 bases to trimming and J lost 9 bases, with 9 bases between them. CDR3 residues: CASSYEFRSPLHF. For the CDR3, the DNA is TGTGCCAGCAGTTATGAGTTCCGTTCACCCCTCCACTTT.

This clonotype was seen many times. This rearrangement joins TRBV18 to TRBJ1-5, with D hard to call. Trimming removed 0 bases from V and 2 bases from J, with 11 bases in between. Looked up from germline, CDR1 is KGHSH and CDR2 is LQKENI. This CDR3 comprises 16 residues. In nucleotides, the CDR3 is TGTGCCAGCTCACCACCGGTACATTTGGGCAATCAGCCCCAGCATTTT. It specifies CASSPPVHLGNQPQHF.